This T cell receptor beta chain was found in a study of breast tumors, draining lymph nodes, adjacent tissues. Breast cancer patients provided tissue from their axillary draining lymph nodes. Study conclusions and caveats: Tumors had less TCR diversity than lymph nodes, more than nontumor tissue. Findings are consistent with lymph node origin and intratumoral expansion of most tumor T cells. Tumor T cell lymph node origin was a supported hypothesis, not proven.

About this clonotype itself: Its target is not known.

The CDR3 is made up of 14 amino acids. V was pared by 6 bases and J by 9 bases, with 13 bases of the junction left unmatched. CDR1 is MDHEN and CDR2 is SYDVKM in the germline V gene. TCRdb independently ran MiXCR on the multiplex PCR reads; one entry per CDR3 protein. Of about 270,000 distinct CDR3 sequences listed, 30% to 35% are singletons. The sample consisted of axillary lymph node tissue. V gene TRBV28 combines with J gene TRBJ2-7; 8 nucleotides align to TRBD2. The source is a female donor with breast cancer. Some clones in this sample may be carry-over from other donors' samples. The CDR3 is CASSTGLDRPWQYF. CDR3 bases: TGTGCCAGCAGCACGGGACTAGATCGTCCATGGCAGTACTTC.